Listed below are T cell receptor beta chains from one sample, sequenced in a study of cytomegalovirus exposure and HLA in healthy donors. Profiling relied on immunoSEQ multiplex PCR, and the TCRdb table lists in-frame clones only, not all of them. The table has about 98,000 clones, 70% to 90% seen once. The specimen sequenced was PBMCs. The receptors derive from a woman aged 25 to 39 in good health and CMV-seronegative. CDR3s include the opening cysteine and the closing phenylalanine or tryptophan.

length,J,V,CDR3
13,TRBJ1-5,TRBV2,CASSADSNQPQHF
14,TRBJ2-7,TRBV9,CASSVKDSSYEQYF
13,TRBJ1-2,TRBV9,CASRTGNGFGYTF
15,TRBJ1-1,TRBV15,CATSREGDRNTEAFF
12,TRBJ2-1,TRBV7-7,CASSAPGKEQFF
12,TRBJ1-2,TRBV11-2,CASTDRGGGYTF
16,TRBJ2-7,TRBV28,CASSLVGAYGSYEQYF
12,TRBJ2-2,TRBV7-2,CASSFSVRELFF
14,TRBJ2-3,TRBV28,CASSHYTSTDTQYF
13,TRBJ1-2,TRBV28,CASSLSGSDGYTF
13,TRBJ1-2,TRBV7-9,CASSLTGSDGYTF
15,TRBJ2-3,TRBV6-5,CASRTLAGRPDTQYF
17,TRBJ2-6,TRBV2,CASSSGQLSSGANVLTF
16,TRBJ2-2,TRBV10-2,CASSVTGPSVAGELFF
17,TRBJ2-1,TRBV5-1,CASTKPNIAGGYNEQFF
11,TRBJ1-2,TRBV29-1,CSVRGGYGYTF
16,TRBJ2-3,TRBV12-5,CASGLVHHLSTDTQYF
15,TRBJ1-1,TRBV15,CATSRSSIGTAEAFF
15,TRBJ1-4,TRBV11-2,CASSSRGSGNEKLFF
14,TRBJ2-3,TRBV5-1,CASRLRGRQDTQYF
13,TRBJ1-1,TRBV9,CASSVVGQGEAFF